The clone carrying this T cell receptor beta chain was counted ten times or more. The CDR3 consists of 14 residues. Germline CDR1 is MGHRA and CDR2 is YSYEKL. The germline V and J ends were trimmed by 2 bases and 7 bases, with 9 bases remaining between them. The entry originates in a study of molecular identifiers for immune sequencing clone quantification. For the study at large: In replicates, RNA from approximately 20,000 or 100,000 naive CD8 cells was divided five ways and four parts were sequenced.

Listed TCR primers, together with previously described methods, were used for the bulk TCR libraries. Via MiXCR, TCRdb re-called the PCR reads, giving one row per CDR3 protein. In the table there are some 590,000 distinct CDR3 sequences, roughly 23% of which are singletons. J is TRBJ1-6 and V is TRBV4-1; possibly TRBD1 for D (6 bases). This TCR derives from a human donor in good health. Some libraries in this study had Jurkat cell RNA spiked in. The sample taken for sequencing was naive CD8+ T cells from blood, with Jurkat cell RNA spiked in. Subset meaning: FACS-sorted CD8+CD4-CCR7+CD45RA+ naive T cells. CDR3: CASSQLQGNSPLHF. CDR3 sequence (DNA): TGCGCCAGCAGCCAATTACAGGGAAATTCACCCCTCCACTTT.